The 27 T cell receptor beta chains reported below all come from one sample, sequenced in a study of shared clonotypes between healthy human individuals. Clones were read by immunoSEQ multiplex PCR, and TCRdb kept only the in-frame ones, dropping some. The repertoire holds fewer than 700,000 clones, with roughly 95% as singletons. Naive-designated CD8 cells lacked CD45RO, were positively enriched for CCR7, and omitted terminally differentiated effector memory CD45RA+ cells. Sequenced: naive CD8+ T cells sorted from blood. Receptors were obtained from a woman aged 25 to 39 in good health.

V is TRBV29-1 and J is TRBJ2-7; a possible D gene is TRBD1 (5 bases). Looked up from germline, CDR1 is SQVTM and CDR2 is ANQGSEA. V was shortened by 3 bases and J by 0 bases, with 9 bases between the two germline ends. The CDR3 loop spans 13 amino acids. This chain's CDR3 is CSVDLDSSYEQYF. The DNA for the CDR3 is TGCAGCGTTGACTTAGACAGCTCCTACGAGCAGTACTTC.

The chain recombines TRBV21-1 with TRBJ1-5. TRBV21-1 is reported as a pseudogene. The CDR3 loop spans 15 amino acids. CDR3 DNA: TGTGCCAGCAGCAAAATTAAAAAGACGAATCAGCCCCAGCATTTT. It encodes CASSKIKKTNQPQHF.

This chain uses TRBV15 with TRBJ2-1, with a weak D call TRBD2 (6 bases). With 0 bases removed from V and 3 bases from J, the gap between germline ends came to 12 bases. CDR1 LNHNV and CDR2 YYDKDF come from the germline V gene (reference sequence). The CDR3 length is 16 residues. CDR3 sequence reads: CATSRDLRGVYNEQFF. CDR3 nucleotides: TGTGCCACCAGCAGAGATCTCCGCGGGGTCTACAATGAGCAGTTCTTC.

This chain uses TRBV27 with TRBJ2-1, with TRBD2 matching over 8 bases. The V gene end was trimmed by 6 bases and the J gene end by 3 bases; junction bases not matched to a gene: 13. Germline loops: CDR1 MNHEY, CDR2 SMNVEV (reference sequence). The CDR3 loop spans 17 amino acids. The CDR3 region has the DNA TGTGCCAGCAGCTCCCCCCTAAGCGGGAGAGGCTACAATGAGCAGTTCTTC. This translates into CASSSPLSGRGYNEQFF.

CDR3 sequence: CASTRGWGAEHGAFF. In nucleotides, the CDR3 is TGTGCCAGCACCAGGGGATGGGGGGCGGAACATGGAGCTTTCTTT. This chain connects TRBV5-6 to TRBJ1-1, with TRBD1 as a possible D gene (6 bases). Germline loops: CDR1 SGHDT, CDR2 YYEEEE. V was trimmed by 6 bases and J by 10 bases, leaving 25 bases between them. The length of the CDR3 is 15 residues.

The V and J genes are TRBV9 and TRBJ1-1; D call uncertain. The CDR3 totals 14 residues. Trimming removed 0 bases at V and 1 base at J, with 7 bases between. Germline assignment: CDR1 SGDLS and CDR2 YYNGEE. Written as DNA, the CDR3 is TGTGCCAGCAGCGTAGGACGGTCGAACACTGAAGCTTTCTTT. Protein product: CASSVGRSNTEAFF.

The chain recombines TRBV6-5 with TRBJ1-4, with TRBD1 identical over 7 bases. J was trimmed by 6 bases and V by 9 bases; bases with no gene match: 7. Per the germline V gene, CDR1 is MNHEY and CDR2 is SVGAGI. The CDR3 covers 13 residues. The CDR3 sequence is CARTQGVDEKLFF. DNA for the CDR3: TGTGCCAGAACTCAGGGGGTCGATGAAAAACTGTTTTTT.

V usage is TRBV28 and J usage is TRBJ2-7, with D possibly matching TRBD1 (6 bases). Germline values: CDR1 MDHEN, CDR2 SYDVKM. Trimming stripped 6 bases from V and 2 bases from J, with 11 bases between. This CDR3 has 13 amino acids. The CDR3 DNA sequence: TGTGCCAGCAGGACAGGACAAACCTACGAGCAGTACTTC. Protein sequence: CASRTGQTYEQYF. Together with reference TRBV28 and TRBJ2-7, the CDR3 gives the full variable domain: DVKVTQSSRYLVKRTGEKVFLECVQDMDHENMFWYRQDPGLGLRLIYFSYDVKMKEKGDIPEGYSVSREKKERFSLILESASTNQTSMYLCASRTGQTYEQYFGPGTRLTVT.

The genes are TRBV28 and TRBJ2-1, with 8 bases lining up with TRBD2. The V and J ends lost 2 bases and 8 bases, in that order; junction bases with no gene match: 5. This CDR3 is 14 amino acids long. CDR1 and CDR2 (germline): MDHEN, SYDVKM. The CDR3 protein is CASSLHGGADEQFF. The CDR3 bases are TGTGCCAGCAGTTTACACGGGGGGGCAGATGAGCAGTTCTTC.

The CDR3 DNA sequence: TGTGCCAGCAGCTTGGAGGAGGGACGAGGGAGGCCCCAGCATTTT. This gives the protein CASSLEEGRGRPQHF. The chain carries TRBV5-8 and TRBJ1-5, with D tentatively TRBD1 (5 bases). There are 15 residues in the CDR3. Trimming pared 0 bases from V and 9 bases from J, leaving 16 bases between. CDR1 and CDR2 from the germline V gene are SGHTS and YDEGEE.

This chain uses TRBV27 with TRBJ2-7, with D maybe TRBD2 (6 bases). V was cut by 5 bases and J by 10 bases, with 18 bases left in between. The CDR3 runs to 13 residues. From germline, CDR1 is MNHEY and CDR2 SMNVEV (reference sequence). DNA for the CDR3: TGTGCCAGCAGTCCTACCCAGGTCGGGACTCAGTACTTC. Residues: CASSPTQVGTQYF.

As for this clone: The identical CDR3 is also encoded by other nucleotide sequences in the sample. The chain uses TRBV27 and TRBJ1-5, with TRBD1 matching over 11 bases. Germline V gives CDR1 MNHEY, CDR2 SMNVEV (reference sequence). Trimming removed 11 bases from V and 1 base from J; junction bases left unmatched: 4. The CDR3 extends over 14 amino acids. The CDR3 DNA sequence: TGTGCCTCCAGGACAGGGGGCAGCAATCAGCCCCAGCATTTT. Translating gives CASRTGGSNQPQHF.

CDR3 protein: CASSDDRSNTGELFF. CDR3 in DNA: TGTGCCAGCAGCGACGACAGATCGAACACCGGGGAGCTGTTTTTT. The J gene is TRBJ2-2, the V gene TRBV9, with a weak D call TRBD1 (5 bases). The germline V and J ends were trimmed by 3 bases and 0 bases, with 9 bases remaining between them. CDR1 and CDR2 (germline): SGDLS, YYNGEE. CDR3 length: 15 residues.

The chain has TRBV2 and TRBJ2-7; 7 nucleotides align to TRBD2. CDR3 length equals 15 residues. V gave up 8 bases and J gave up 3 bases; unmatched junction bases: 13. In germline, CDR1 is SNHLY, CDR2 FYNNEI. The CDR3 region is CASQKGGTPGYEQYF. The CDR3 DNA follows: TGTGCCAGCCAAAAGGGAGGGACGCCTGGCTACGAGCAGTACTTC.

This clone occurred a few times. The gene calls are TRBV29-1 and TRBJ1-1, with TRBD1 matching 8 bases. There are 12 residues in the CDR3. Germline V gives CDR1 SQVTM, CDR2 ANQGSEA. V trimming: 6 bases; J trimming: 3 bases; junction bases outside the gene matches: 3. CDR3 sequence reads: CSVSTGDTEAFF. For the CDR3, the DNA is TGCAGCGTGTCGACAGGGGACACTGAAGCTTTCTTT.

The V gene is TRBV9, the J gene TRBJ1-1; no clear D. CDR3 length equals 11 residues. CDR1 is SGDLS, CDR2 YYNGEE, per germline. Trimming pared 0 bases from V and 11 bases from J, leaving 8 bases between. The CDR3 here is CASSVVPRAFF. Here the CDR3 DNA reads TGTGCCAGCAGCGTAGTCCCGCGGGCTTTCTTT.

The chain combines TRBV9 with TRBJ2-1; 10 bases fit TRBD2. CDR1 SGDLS and CDR2 YYNGEE come from the germline V gene. The CDR3 totals 17 residues. V was clipped by 0 bases and J by 8 bases; unmatched bases: 11. CDR3 residues: CASSVGLAGDLGDEQFF. CDR3 in DNA: TGTGCCAGCAGCGTAGGGCTAGCGGGAGATCTAGGGGATGAGCAGTTCTTC.

Notes on this clone: The sample contains more than one DNA sequence encoding this CDR3. CDR3 residues: CASSPGQGPYEQYF. The CDR3 DNA reads TGTGCCAGCAGTCCCGGACAGGGTCCCTACGAGCAGTACTTC. V gene TRBV28 combines with J gene TRBJ2-7; 8 nucleotides agree with TRBD1. The CDR3 consists of 14 residues. V lost 5 bases, J lost 2 bases, and 5 bases stayed unmatched. CDR1 and CDR2 (germline): MDHEN, SYDVKM. The full variable domain, with the rest looked up from reference TRBV28 and TRBJ2-7, is DVKVTQSSRYLVKRTGEKVFLECVQDMDHENMFWYRQDPGLGLRLIYFSYDVKMKEKGDIPEGYSVSREKKERFSLILESASTNQTSMYLCASSPGQGPYEQYFGPGTRLTVT.

The rearrangement links TRBV6-5 to TRBJ2-7; TRBD2 agrees at 8 bases. The CDR3 consists of 13 residues. Trimming took 5 bases from V and 6 from J; bases not matched to a gene: 6. Per germline, CDR1 MNHEY and CDR2 SVGAGI. As DNA, the CDR3 is TGTGCCAGCAGTACGGGGACTAGGAGCGAGCAGTACTTC. It specifies CASSTGTRSEQYF.

The chain joins TRBV7-9 to TRBJ2-7; D gene unclear. Germline V gene lookup returns CDR1 SEHNR and CDR2 FQNEAQ (reference sequence). The CDR3 loop spans 15 amino acids. Trimming removed 1 base at V and 1 base at J, with 11 bases between. CDR3: CASSLGPAGSYEQYF. The CDR3 nucleotides are TGTGCCAGCAGCTTAGGTCCAGCTGGGTCCTACGAGCAGTACTTC.

The gene calls are TRBV5-1 and TRBJ2-7; 14 positions agree with TRBD2. The V segment lost 0 bases and the J segment 4 bases; nucleotides outside the gene matches: 6. CDR3 length equals 17 residues. Per the germline V gene, CDR1 is SGHRS and CDR2 is YFSETQ. CDR3 coding DNA: TGCGCCAGCAGCTTGGAGGGACTAGCGGGAGAAGGGTACGAGCAGTACTTC. Translating gives CASSLEGLAGEGYEQYF.

V is TRBV27 and J is TRBJ2-1; unclear D gene. Germline-derived CDR1 and CDR2 are MNHEY and SMNVEV (reference sequence). There are 16 residues in the CDR3. The V end was cut by 2 bases, the J end by 0 bases, with 11 bases between. DNA for the CDR3: TGTGCCAGCAGTTTAAAGTCGGCGAGCTCCTACAATGAGCAGTTCTTC. Translating it yields CASSLKSASSYNEQFF.

V usage is TRBV27 and J usage is TRBJ2-7, with a possible D match to TRBD2 (5 bases). The CDR3 is 14 amino acids. Germline CDR1 and CDR2: MNHEY and SMNVEV (reference sequence). Deletions cut 3 bases from V and 4 bases from J, with 13 bases between. DNA of the CDR3: TGTGCCAGCAGTTTTTCGGGGATGGCGTACGAGCAGTACTTC. It codes for CASSFSGMAYEQYF.

Only one count was recorded for this clone. CDR3 in DNA: TGCGCCAGCAGCTTGCCAGCGAGTCGCAATGAGCAGTTCTTC. Translated, it gives CASSLPASRNEQFF. The chain carries TRBV5-1 and TRBJ2-1; no clear D. This CDR3 spans 14 amino acids. Germline assignment: CDR1 SGHRS and CDR2 YFSETQ. The V end lost 1 base, the J end lost 6 bases, and 11 bases lay between the germline ends.

V usage is TRBV7-9 and J usage is TRBJ1-2; 8 nucleotides match TRBD1. CDR1 SEHNR and CDR2 FQNEAQ come from the germline V gene (reference sequence). The CDR3 runs 15 residues. V lost 2 bases, J lost 4 bases, and 6 bases stayed unmatched. CDR3 sequence (DNA): TGTGCCAGCAGCTTAAGTGACAGGGGTGCCTATGGCTACACCTTC. Its protein product is CASSLSDRGAYGYTF.

The CDR3 loop reads CASSAGITGELFF. The CDR3 DNA is TGTGCCAGCAGTGCAGGGATTACCGGGGAGCTGTTTTTT. This sequence joins TRBV5-6 and TRBJ2-2; a possible D gene is TRBD1 (5 bases). Germline V gives CDR1 SGHDT, CDR2 YYEEEE. V lost 5 bases, J lost 5 bases, and 10 bases lay in between. The CDR3 totals 13 residues.

The genes are TRBV27 and TRBJ2-1; 9 nucleotides align to TRBD1. This CDR3 is built from 14 residues. From germline, CDR1 is MNHEY and CDR2 SMNVEV (reference sequence). V gave up 5 bases and J gave up 8 bases; unmatched junction bases: 7. The CDR3 loop is CASSPTTGGHEQFF. CDR3 in DNA: TGTGCCAGCAGTCCCACGACAGGGGGACATGAGCAGTTCTTC.